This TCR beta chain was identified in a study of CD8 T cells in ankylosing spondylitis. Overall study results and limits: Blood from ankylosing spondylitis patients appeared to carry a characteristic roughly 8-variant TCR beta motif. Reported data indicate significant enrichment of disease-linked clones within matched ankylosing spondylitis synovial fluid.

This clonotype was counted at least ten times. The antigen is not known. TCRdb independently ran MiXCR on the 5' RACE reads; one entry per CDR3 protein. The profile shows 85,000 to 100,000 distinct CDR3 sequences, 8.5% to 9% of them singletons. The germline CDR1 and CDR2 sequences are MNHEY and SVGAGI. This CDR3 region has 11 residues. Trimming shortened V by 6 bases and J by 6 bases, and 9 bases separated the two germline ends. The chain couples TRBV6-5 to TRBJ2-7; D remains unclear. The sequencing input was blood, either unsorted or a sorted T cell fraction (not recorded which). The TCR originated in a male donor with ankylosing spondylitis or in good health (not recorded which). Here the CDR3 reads CASSPSGEQYF. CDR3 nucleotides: TGTGCCAGCAGCCCCTCAGGCGAGCAGTACTTC.